The 26 T cell receptor beta chains given below trace back to one sample, sequenced in a study of T-cell reconstitution after alpha-beta-depleted transplantation in children. Preparation of the TCRbeta library was carried out with unique molecular identifiers. TCRdb processed the PCR reads anew with MiXCR; each CDR3 protein has one entry. Of some 840,000 distinct CDR3 sequences in the sample, under 20% were seen once. The sample in question was PBMCs, mostly from graft donor cells, obtained 360 days after TCRalphabeta/CD19-depleted stem cell transplant. The source of these receptors is a male patient under 18 who had a stem cell transplant for acute lymphoblastic leukemia, so the T cells may come from the graft donor.

Details on this clonotype: This may come from a read error, since a much larger clone is one base off. V usage is TRBV7-6 and J usage is TRBJ2-7; TRBD2 agrees at 14 bases. The junction had 8 bases not matched to a gene; V was cut back by 5 bases and J by 5 bases. From germline, CDR1 is SGHVS and CDR2 FNYEAQ. The CDR3 is made up of 16 amino acids. The CDR3 coding sequence is TGTGCCAGCAGCCTGGGACTAGCGGGAGTCCCCCACGAGCAGTACTTC. Protein sequence: CASSLGLAGVPHEQYF.

This clonotype occurred many times. The chain joins TRBV10-2 to TRBJ2-1; unclear D gene. Trimming stripped 1 base from V and 4 bases from J, with 14 bases between. The CDR3 length is 16 residues. Germline CDR1 reads WSHSY; CDR2 reads SAAADI. The CDR3 DNA reads as TGCGCCAGCAGTGAGTTACGAGGCCCCTTTTACAATGAGCAGTTCTTC. It codes for CASSELRGPFYNEQFF.

The chain has TRBV27 and TRBJ1-2; 9 positions agree with TRBD1. Unmatched junction bases numbered 6, after V lost 5 bases and J lost 8 bases. This CDR3 is built from 13 residues. Germline V CDR1 and CDR2: MNHEY, SMNVEV (reference sequence). CDR3: CASSVGTGFGYTF. The CDR3 DNA reads as TGTGCCAGCAGTGTCGGGACAGGGTTCGGCTACACCTTC.

This clonotype was detected only once. Germline and junction disagree at one end, which may indicate a read error. The gene calls are TRBV4-2 and TRBJ2-1; 7 positions agree with TRBD2. Germline V lookup: CDR1 LGHNA, CDR2 YNFKEQ. The CDR3 spans 15 residues. The DNA of the CDR3 is TGTGCCATCAGCCTTGCGGGAGCCGAATACAATGAGCAGTTCTTC. This gives the protein CAISLAGAEYNEQFF.

The chain carries TRBV6-1 and TRBJ2-7, with D perhaps matching TRBD1 (5 bases). CDR1 is MNHNS and CDR2 is SASEGT in the germline V gene. The CDR3 has 16 amino acids. Trimming removed 3 bases from V and 0 bases from J, with 15 bases in between. Here the CDR3 DNA reads TGTGCCAGCAGTGATGGGCACTTCAGGGTCTCCTACGAGCAGTACTTC. Encoded protein: CASSDGHFRVSYEQYF.

This sequence joins TRBV4-2 and TRBJ2-1; 7 bases are a match to TRBD2. Germline CDR1 is LGHNA and CDR2 is YNFKEQ. The V segment lost 0 bases and the J segment 6 bases; nucleotides outside the gene matches: 8. There are 16 residues in the CDR3. The CDR3 reads CASSQDQAGLGNEQFF. The CDR3 nucleotides are TGTGCCAGCAGCCAAGATCAAGCGGGGCTGGGCAATGAGCAGTTCTTC.

A word on this clonotype: A clone one base away is much larger, so this may be a read error. This sequence joins TRBV25-1 and TRBJ2-1, with 7 bases aligning to TRBD1. The CDR3 totals 12 residues. The germline CDR1 and CDR2 sequences are MGHDK and SYGVNS. The V segment lost 8 bases and the J segment 4 bases; nucleotides outside the gene matches: 2. The CDR3 reads CASGGQYNEQFF. The CDR3, as DNA: TGTGCCAGCGGGGGACAGTACAATGAGCAGTTCTTC.

The V gene is TRBV7-8, the J gene TRBJ2-1; 7 bases are shared with TRBD2. The CDR3 covers 17 residues. V lost 1 base, J lost 3 bases, and 9 bases stayed unmatched. From germline, CDR1 is SGHVS and CDR2 FQNEAQ. DNA for the CDR3: TGTGCCAGCAGCTTAGTGAGCGGGACCCTACTCTACAATGAGCAGTTCTTC. As protein: CASSLVSGTLLYNEQFF.

This clonotype came up a few times. The genes are TRBV29-1 and TRBJ2-2; 7 bases fit TRBD2. CDR3 size: 15 residues. With V trimmed by 2 bases and J by 2 bases, 5 bases remained unmatched. Per germline, CDR1 SQVTM and CDR2 ANQGSEA. Written as DNA, the CDR3 is TGCAGCGTTGAACTAGCGGCAGTTAACACCGGGGAGCTGTTTTTT. The encoded protein is CSVELAAVNTGELFF.

The chain uses TRBV7-9 and TRBJ2-3; 10 bases fit TRBD2. CDR3 size: 16 residues. Germline CDR1 is SEHNR and CDR2 is FQNEAQ (reference sequence). J was trimmed by 4 bases and V by 1 base; bases with no gene match: 5. The CDR3 sequence: CASSLVSGRASDTQYF. CDR3 DNA sequence: TGTGCCAGCAGCTTAGTAAGCGGGAGGGCCTCAGATACGCAGTATTTT.

This clonotype came up many times. The V call is TRBV29-1, the J call TRBJ2-7, with 7 bases lining up with TRBD1. The germline gives CDR1 SQVTM, CDR2 ANQGSEA. This CDR3 is built from 15 residues. Unmatched junction bases numbered 7, after V lost 0 bases and J lost 2 bases. This CDR3 reads CSVEDRGQRTYEQYF. The CDR3 nucleotides read TGCAGCGTTGAAGATCGGGGACAGCGAACCTACGAGCAGTACTTC.

J is TRBJ2-1 and V is TRBV10-3; maybe TRBD1 (6 bases). The CDR3 contains 16 residues. V was pared by 4 bases and J by 3 bases, with 16 bases between. Germline lookup yields CDR1 ENHRY and CDR2 SYGVKD. The CDR3 nucleotides are TGTGCCATCAGTGGTGGGGGCCACGGCTGCTACAATGAGCAGTTCTTC. Translating it yields CAISGGGHGCYNEQFF.

This sequence joins TRBV6-2 or TRBV6-3 and TRBJ2-2; D is uncertain. The CDR3 is 14 residues long. V was shortened by 0 bases and J by 4 bases, with 6 bases between the two germline ends. CDR1 is MNHEY, CDR2 SVGEGT, per germline. CDR3 sequence (DNA): TGTGCCAGCAGTTACTCGTACTTCACCGGGGAGCTGTTTTTT. As protein: CASSYSYFTGELFF.

This clonotype appeared a few times. This chain links TRBV29-1 with TRBJ1-1; D may be TRBD1 (6 bases). Trimming left V 4 bases short and J 3 bases short, with 18 bases between. The V gene's germline CDR1 is SQVTM and CDR2 ANQGSEA. This CDR3 has 15 amino acids. The CDR3 sequence: CSVVRRGGRDTEAFF. The CDR3 region has the DNA TGCAGCGTTGTGAGGCGGGGGGGCAGGGACACTGAAGCTTTCTTT.

This clonotype was seen at least ten times. This chain links TRBV6-1 with TRBJ1-1; no clear D gene. The CDR3 is made up of 13 amino acids. The germline V gene encodes CDR1 MNHNS and CDR2 SASEGT. V lost 7 bases and J lost 0, with 9 bases in between. The DNA for the CDR3 is TGTGCCAGCATCCCATCCTTGAACACTGAAGCTTTCTTT. This codes for CASIPSLNTEAFF.

The CDR3 DNA reads TGTGCCAGCAGCGTTGGTTTCGCAGATACGCAGTATTTT. It encodes CASSVGFADTQYF. The J gene is TRBJ2-3, the V gene TRBV2; D gene unclear. The length of the CDR3 is 13 residues. The germline V gene has CDR1 SNHLY and CDR2 FYNNEI. Trimming shortened V by 6 bases and J by 4 bases, and 11 bases separated the two germline ends.

This clonotype was seen ten or more times. The chain is built from TRBV7-9 and TRBJ1-2; possible D gene TRBD1, 5 bases. Trimming cost V 6 bases and J 10 bases, with 21 bases left between them. CDR3 length: 14 residues. CDR1 and CDR2 from the germline V gene are SEHNR and FQNEAQ (reference sequence). The CDR3 DNA is TGTGCCAGCAGTCTTACAGGATTCGATTTCCCCTACACCTTC. Translated, it gives CASSLTGFDFPYTF.

The table lists this clonotype with a few counts. The chain uses TRBV5-1 and TRBJ2-4, with unresolved D. Trimming stripped 1 base from V and 0 bases from J, with 11 bases between. The CDR3 is 16 amino acids. Germline lookup yields CDR1 SGHRS and CDR2 YFSETQ. The CDR3 spells CASSLSSILAKNIQYF. For the CDR3, the DNA is TGCGCCAGCAGCTTGTCGAGCATCTTAGCCAAAAACATTCAGTACTTC. Together with reference TRBV5-1 and TRBJ2-4, the CDR3 gives the full variable domain: KAGVTQTPRYLIKTRGQQVTLSCSPISGHRSVSWYQQTPGQGLQFLFEYFSETQRNKGNFPGRFSGRQFSNSRSEMNVSTLELGDSALYLCASSLSSILAKNIQYFGAGTRLSVL.

This clonotype has at least ten counts. V usage is TRBV5-1 and J usage is TRBJ2-7; D is possibly TRBD1 (6 bases). CDR3 length: 14 amino acids. Trimming took off 4 bases at V and 3 bases at J, with 14 bases between the two ends. Per the germline V gene, CDR1 is SGHRS and CDR2 is YFSETQ. The CDR3 DNA follows: TGCGCCAGCAGCCCCGACAGGTTAAACTACGAGCAGTACTTC. Protein sequence: CASSPDRLNYEQYF.

This clonotype was observed a handful of times. The chain links TRBV7-9 to TRBJ2-7, with 8 bases identical to TRBD2. This CDR3 is 15 amino acids long. Germline lookup yields CDR1 SEHNR and CDR2 FQNEAQ (reference sequence). V lost 5 bases to trimming and J lost 2 bases; unmatched junction nucleotides: 8. Here the CDR3 DNA reads TGTGCCAGCAGCCGTGTGCGGGAGGATACCTACGAGCAGTACTTC. This encodes CASSRVREDTYEQYF. Full variable domain (outside the CDR3, taken from reference TRBV7-9 and TRBJ2-7): DTGVSQNPRHKITKRGQNVTFRCDPISEHNRLYWYRQTLGQGPEFLTYFQNEAQLEKSRLLSDRFSAERPKGSFSTLEIQRTEQGDSAMYLCASSRVREDTYEQYFGPGTRLTVT.

The rearrangement links TRBV7-6 to TRBJ2-1; the match to TRBD2 covers 7 bases. CDR3 length equals 16 residues. Germline lookup yields CDR1 SGHVS and CDR2 FNYEAQ. The V and J ends lost 5 bases and 0 bases, in that order; junction bases with no gene match: 7. Here the CDR3 DNA reads TGTGCCAGCAGCCCCGTAAGCGGGATCTCCTACAATGAGCAGTTCTTC. Translating gives CASSPVSGISYNEQFF.

This clonotype came up a few times. The chain joins TRBV20-1 to TRBJ2-7, with D possibly being TRBD2 (5 bases). The germline V gene encodes CDR1 DFQATT and CDR2 SNEGSKA (reference sequence). The CDR3 is 17 amino acids. V shed 2 bases and J shed 1 base, with 21 bases lying between them. The CDR3 region has the DNA TGCAGTGCTAGATCCCTCCGGCGGGCAGGCCCTTCCTACGAGCAGTACTTC. It translates to CSARSLRRAGPSYEQYF.

This clonotype was observed a few times. This chain connects TRBV5-1 to TRBJ2-1; 10 bases map to TRBD1. CDR3 length: 16 amino acids. Germline values: CDR1 SGHRS, CDR2 YFSETQ. V gave up 4 bases and J gave up 8 bases; unmatched junction bases: 12. This chain's CDR3 is CASSLIPGQGLHEQFF. CDR3 coding DNA: TGCGCCAGCAGCCTTATTCCGGGACAGGGGTTACATGAGCAGTTCTTC.

In DNA form, the CDR3 reads TGTGCCAGCAGCCAAGGGGCCATAGGAGTTGGGACTGAAGCTTTCTTT. Translation gives CASSQGAIGVGTEAFF. This rearrangement joins TRBV7-3 to TRBJ1-1; the D gene is possibly TRBD1 (5 bases). Germline assignment: CDR1 SGHTA and CDR2 FQGTGA. The V and J ends lost 5 bases and 5 bases respectively, with 21 bases between them. The CDR3 is 16 amino acids.

The V call is TRBV12-3 or TRBV12-4, the J call TRBJ2-7, with TRBD2 identical over 9 bases. The V gene end was trimmed by 5 bases and the J gene end by 7 bases; junction bases not matched to a gene: 12. The CDR3 contains 15 residues. CDR3 residues: CASSPSGKQTWEQYF. The CDR3 bases are TGTGCCAGCAGTCCTAGCGGGAAACAGACTTGGGAGCAGTACTTC.

This clonotype appeared a few times. The gene calls are TRBV15 and TRBJ2-7; D might be TRBD1 (6 bases). V dropped 5 bases and J dropped 3 bases, with 11 bases sitting between them. From germline, CDR1 is LNHNV and CDR2 YYDKDF (reference sequence). The CDR3 consists of 13 residues. This CDR3 reads CATSGGSHYEQYF. CDR3 bases: TGTGCCACCAGCGGGGGCTCCCACTACGAGCAGTACTTC.